This entry is about one T cell receptor (beta chain). Which antigen it targets is not known. Base quality data are lacking; no much larger clone is found one base away. Libraries were constructed by the immunoSEQ multiplex PCR assay. The table was pulled from immuneACCESS by TCRdb, which kept in-frame rearrangements only. Such tables lose some clones; where checked, under half of the loss comes from unresolved V genes, and the rest has no known cause. The sample table holds some 130,000 clones, of which around 92% were seen once. Around 2.1% of the sample belongs to the ten largest clones. This record comes from a study of control samples from healthy donors and cancer patients (dated by TCRdb to the early 2020s). CDR1 and CDR2 (LNHDA, SQIVND) derive from the germline V gene (reference sequence). The CDR3 contains 15 residues, cysteine and phenylalanine counted. The only DNA kept is the CDR3, 45 bases in frame from the first base. V was cut back by 4 bases and J by 4 bases, leaving a gap of 16 bases between them.

The receptor chain draws on TRBV19 and TRBJ1-2; confidence is insufficient to name the D gene. The receptor's source is a woman aged 45-65 years in good health. Sequenced: blood. The nucleotide sequence reads as follows: TGTGCCAGTAGTAGCCGGACGGTTACACTCTATGGCTACACCTTC. Its protein reads: CASSSRTVTLYGYTF. The full variable domain, completed from the reference TRBV19 and TRBJ1-2 proteins outside the CDR3, reads DGGITQSPKYLFRKEGQNVTLSCEQNLNHDAMYWYRQDPGQGLRLIYYSQIVNDFQKGDIAEGYSVSREKKESFPLTVTSAQKNPTAFYLCASSSRTVTLYGYTFGSGTRLTVV.